A single sample is the source of the 5 T cell receptor beta chains below, sequenced in a study of CD8+CD57+ T cells in acquired aplastic anemia. Genomic DNA, the template, was used for profiling of the TCR beta VDJ and CDR3. A single record per CDR3 protein comes from TCRdb applying MiXCR to the reads. The sample has around 79,000 distinct CDR3 sequences, 70% seen once; the top ten hold approximately 80%. An expansion of CD8+CD57+ cells by flow cytometry had been shown in patients chosen for sequencing. Sequences were obtained from sorted CD4+, CD8+, or CD8+CD57+ T cells (not recorded which) from PBMCs. The receptors come from a human donor with aplastic anemia.

V usage is TRBV7-9 and J usage is TRBJ1-1, with D uncertain. Germline-derived CDR1 and CDR2 are SEHNR and FQNEAQ (reference sequence). V gave up 4 bases and J gave up 4 bases, with 10 bases separating them. This CDR3 has 13 residues. The CDR3 sequence: CASSSPTVTEAFF. CDR3 nucleotide sequence: TGTGCCAGCAGCTCGCCAACAGTCACTGAAGCTTTCTTT.

V and J are TRBV15 and TRBJ1-5; D is ambiguous. The V end lost 4 bases, the J end lost 0 bases, and 10 bases lay between the germline ends. This CDR3 is 15 amino acids long. Germline CDR1 and CDR2: LNHNV and YYDKDF (reference sequence). The DNA of the CDR3 is TGTGCCACCAGCACCACAGTTTATAGCAATCAGCCCCAGCATTTT. It is translated as CATSTTVYSNQPQHF.

V and J are TRBV24-1 and TRBJ2-1; tentatively, D is TRBD2 (5 bases). CDR1 and CDR2 from the germline V gene are KGHDR and SFDVKD. CDR3 length: 16 residues. Trimming left V 2 bases short and J 0 bases short, with 10 bases between. The CDR3 loop is CATSDSRTPSYNEQFF. CDR3 nucleotides: TGTGCCACCAGTGATTCCCGGACTCCCTCCTACAATGAGCAGTTCTTC.

This clonotype was recorded once. A much larger clone lies a single base off, so this may be a read error. The chain uses TRBV10-3 and TRBJ2-3; 12 nucleotides match TRBD2. There are 15 residues in the CDR3. Unmatched junction bases numbered 2, after V lost 3 bases and J lost 4 bases. Germline CDR1 and CDR2: ENHRY and SYGVKD. CDR3 in amino acids: CAISDRLAGADTQYF. The CDR3 bases are TGTGCCATCAGTGACCGACTAGCGGGAGCAGATACGCAGTATTTT.

V and J are TRBV20-1 and TRBJ2-5; no clear D. V was shortened by 0 bases and J by 5 bases, with 4 bases between the two germline ends. This CDR3 is 11 amino acids long. The V gene's germline CDR1 is DFQATT and CDR2 SNEGSKA (reference sequence). The chain's CDR3 is CSARDRETQYF. For the CDR3, the DNA is TGCAGTGCTAGAGATCGGGAGACCCAGTACTTC.